This T cell receptor (beta chain) was sequenced during a study of vaccination effects on CD4 cells after COVID-19. The table came from immunoSEQ multiplex PCR; TCRdb's copy has only in-frame clones and leaves some out. There are about 46,000 clones in the sample; around four fifths occur only once, and roughly 9.4% lies in the top ten. CD4+ T cells were isolated after nine to ten days of culture. A word on this clone: Its target is not known.

Whole-study results and caveats: Clones from infection and from vaccination both contracted markedly late after vaccination.

Here the sequenced sample was CD4+ T cells from PBMCs cultured without peptide, taken before COVID-19 vaccination. The receptor's source is a human donor who had a prior SARS-CoV-2 infection.

The CDR3 nucleotides read TGCGCCAGCAGCTTGGAGGGTGGTCCAGGGGGCTCATACAAGCAGTACTTC. Protein: CASSLEGGPGGSYKQYF. This rearrangement joins TRBV5-1 to TRBJ2-7; 8 bases are shared with TRBD1. The V and J ends lost 0 bases and 8 bases, in that order; junction bases with no gene match: 16. CDR3 length equals 17 residues. CDR1 is SGHRS and CDR2 is YFSETQ in the germline V gene.